The 2 T cell receptor beta chains given below trace back to one sample, sequenced in a study of T cells in Graves' hyperthyroidism and ophthalmopathy. RNA transcripts provided the source from which TCR beta CDR3 regions were amplified. Using the HTBI primer set, a first-round RT-PCR was run on the TCR CDR3. TCRdb redid the calling of the multiplex PCR reads with MiXCR, one entry per CDR3 protein. The sample records about 350,000 distinct CDR3 sequences, around 18% being singletons. The sample consisted of blood. These TCRs come from a middle-aged woman with Graves' ophthalmopathy.

Ten or more counts support this clonotype. The rearrangement links TRBV12-3 or TRBV12-4 to TRBJ2-5, with 8 bases that match TRBD1. V lost 0 bases to trimming and J lost 5 bases; unmatched junction nucleotides: 2. CDR3 length: 14 amino acids. In DNA, the CDR3 is TGTGCCAGCAGTTTAGCCAGGGGGCCGGAGACCCAGTACTTC. This gives the protein CASSLARGPETQYF.

This clonotype was observed many times. The chain is built from TRBV2 and TRBJ1-2, with 11 bases lining up with TRBD1. Germline trimming cut 0 bases from V and 6 bases from J; bases unmatched to any gene: 3. CDR3 size: 15 residues. The V gene's germline CDR1 is SNHLY and CDR2 FYNNEI. Here the CDR3 reads CASSEAPGQGDGYTF. The CDR3 DNA sequence: TGTGCCAGCAGTGAAGCACCGGGACAGGGGGATGGCTACACCTTC. Supplemented by reference TRBV2 and TRBJ1-2, the full variable domain reads EPEVTQTPSHQVTQMGQEVILRCVPISNHLYFYWYRQILGQKVEFLVSFYNNEISEKSEIFDDQFSVERPDGSNFTLKIRSTKLEDSAMYFCASSEAPGQGDGYTFGSGTRLTVV.